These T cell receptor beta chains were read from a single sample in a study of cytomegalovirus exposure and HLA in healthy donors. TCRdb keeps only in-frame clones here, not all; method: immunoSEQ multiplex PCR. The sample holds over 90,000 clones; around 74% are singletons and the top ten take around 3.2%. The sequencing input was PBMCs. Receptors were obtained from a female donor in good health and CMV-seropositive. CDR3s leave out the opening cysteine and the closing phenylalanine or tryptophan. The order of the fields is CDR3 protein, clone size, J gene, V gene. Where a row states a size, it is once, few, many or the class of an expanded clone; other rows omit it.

CDR3 protein: ASSLEGEEQY
clone size: -
J gene: TRBJ2-7
V gene: TRBV5-4

CDR3 protein: ASRGTSGGLNEQF
clone size: few
J gene: TRBJ2-1
V gene: TRBV6-6

CDR3 protein: AWSAGDREWDIQY
clone size: -
J gene: TRBJ2-4
V gene: TRBV30

CDR3 protein: ASSRPGQSSYEQY
clone size: -
J gene: TRBJ2-7
V gene: TRBV5-1

CDR3 protein: ASSPRQGNSPLH
clone size: -
J gene: TRBJ1-6
V gene: TRBV27

CDR3 protein: ASSLGGQGVEQY
clone size: -
J gene: TRBJ2-7
V gene: TRBV7-9

CDR3 protein: ASSPRDRAGGQPQH
clone size: -
J gene: TRBJ1-5
V gene: TRBV7-2

CDR3 protein: ASSGPGTVETQY
clone size: -
J gene: TRBJ2-5
V gene: TRBV6-1

CDR3 protein: ASSLREGLRSGNTIY
clone size: once
J gene: TRBJ1-3
V gene: TRBV7-8

CDR3 protein: ASSSSGASSYNEQF
clone size: -
J gene: TRBJ2-1
V gene: TRBV28

CDR3 protein: ASSLAGTSRSNNEQF
clone size: -
J gene: TRBJ2-1
V gene: TRBV11-2

CDR3 protein: ASSPSSGLTDTQY
clone size: -
J gene: TRBJ2-3
V gene: TRBV7-2

CDR3 protein: ASSPGSGWSNQPQH
clone size: once
J gene: TRBJ1-5
V gene: TRBV18

CDR3 protein: ASSQDFAGGNEQY
clone size: -
J gene: TRBJ2-7
V gene: TRBV4-1

CDR3 protein: ASSYSGGDGYT
clone size: -
J gene: TRBJ1-2
V gene: TRBV6-6

CDR3 protein: ASSPDGGDEQF
clone size: -
J gene: TRBJ2-1
V gene: TRBV18

CDR3 protein: ATTTRDRGRETQY
clone size: -
J gene: TRBJ2-5
V gene: TRBV10-2

CDR3 protein: ASSLGSAGTGDGYT
clone size: -
J gene: TRBJ1-2
V gene: TRBV7-2

CDR3 protein: ASSSHRDTQVTEAF
clone size: few
J gene: TRBJ1-1
V gene: TRBV6-5

CDR3 protein: ASSFASTGVLNTGELF
clone size: -
J gene: TRBJ2-2
V gene: TRBV2

CDR3 protein: AWSGAPWTSYNEQF
clone size: -
J gene: TRBJ2-1
V gene: TRBV30

CDR3 protein: ASRRTANTEAF
clone size: -
J gene: TRBJ1-1
V gene: TRBV6-5

CDR3 protein: ASSLFDRVEQY
clone size: -
J gene: TRBJ2-7
V gene: TRBV28

CDR3 protein: ASLNQPQH
clone size: few
J gene: TRBJ1-5
V gene: TRBV27

CDR3 protein: ASSDGESDTQY
clone size: few
J gene: TRBJ2-3
V gene: TRBV6-4

CDR3 protein: ASSLSGPGGETEAF
clone size: once
J gene: TRBJ1-1
V gene: TRBV28

CDR3 protein: ASSSGGGTDTQY
clone size: -
J gene: TRBJ2-3
V gene: TRBV4-2

CDR3 protein: ASSFFLAGGQGTQY
clone size: once
J gene: TRBJ2-5
V gene: TRBV5-4

CDR3 protein: ASSSALAGATDTQY
clone size: -
J gene: TRBJ2-3
V gene: TRBV6-5

CDR3 protein: SASGQAEAF
clone size: once
J gene: TRBJ1-1
V gene: TRBV20-1

CDR3 protein: ASSPNSGTASYEQY
clone size: -
J gene: TRBJ2-7
V gene: TRBV18

CDR3 protein: ASERGYGYT
clone size: -
J gene: TRBJ1-2
V gene: TRBV6-1

CDR3 protein: AISGNGQGGAGELF
clone size: -
J gene: TRBJ2-2
V gene: TRBV10-3

CDR3 protein: ASSTGTSGGYTDTQY
clone size: -
J gene: TRBJ2-3
V gene: TRBV7-2

CDR3 protein: ASSIPRPGELF
clone size: -
J gene: TRBJ2-2
V gene: TRBV19

CDR3 protein: ASSERTGELF
clone size: -
J gene: TRBJ2-2
V gene: TRBV6-5

CDR3 protein: ASSWGSGRDEQF
clone size: -
J gene: TRBJ2-1
V gene: TRBV7-6

CDR3 protein: ASSLQGFGYT
clone size: -
J gene: TRBJ1-2
V gene: TRBV7-2

CDR3 protein: ASSLRTGLRQETQY
clone size: -
J gene: TRBJ2-5
V gene: TRBV28

CDR3 protein: SGGDRGGEQY
clone size: -
J gene: TRBJ2-7
V gene: TRBV29-1

CDR3 protein: ASSTGLSSYEQY
clone size: once
J gene: TRBJ2-7
V gene: TRBV7-2

CDR3 protein: ASSLGQGRVSPLH
clone size: few
J gene: TRBJ1-6
V gene: TRBV7-6

CDR3 protein: AISTGKEQY
clone size: -
J gene: TRBJ2-7
V gene: TRBV10-3

CDR3 protein: ASSSLRTSQETQY
clone size: -
J gene: TRBJ2-5
V gene: TRBV14

CDR3 protein: ASSPRGGGVYEQY
clone size: -
J gene: TRBJ2-7
V gene: TRBV9